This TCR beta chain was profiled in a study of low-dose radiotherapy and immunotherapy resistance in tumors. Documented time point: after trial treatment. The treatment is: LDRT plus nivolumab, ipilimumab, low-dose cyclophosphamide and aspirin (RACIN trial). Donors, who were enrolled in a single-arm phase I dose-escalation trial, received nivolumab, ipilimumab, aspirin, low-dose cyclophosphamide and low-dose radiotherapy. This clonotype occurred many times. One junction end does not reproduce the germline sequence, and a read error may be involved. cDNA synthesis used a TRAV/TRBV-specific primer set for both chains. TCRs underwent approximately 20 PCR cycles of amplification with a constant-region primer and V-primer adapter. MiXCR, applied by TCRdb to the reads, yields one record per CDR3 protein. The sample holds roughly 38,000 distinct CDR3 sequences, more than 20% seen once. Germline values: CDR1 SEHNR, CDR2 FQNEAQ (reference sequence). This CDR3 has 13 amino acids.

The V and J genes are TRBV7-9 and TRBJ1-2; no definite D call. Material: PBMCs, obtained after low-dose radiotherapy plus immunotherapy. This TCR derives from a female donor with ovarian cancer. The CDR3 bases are TGTGCCAGCAGCTACCCAAATGACGGAGGCTGGGCCTTC. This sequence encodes CASSYPNDGGWAF.